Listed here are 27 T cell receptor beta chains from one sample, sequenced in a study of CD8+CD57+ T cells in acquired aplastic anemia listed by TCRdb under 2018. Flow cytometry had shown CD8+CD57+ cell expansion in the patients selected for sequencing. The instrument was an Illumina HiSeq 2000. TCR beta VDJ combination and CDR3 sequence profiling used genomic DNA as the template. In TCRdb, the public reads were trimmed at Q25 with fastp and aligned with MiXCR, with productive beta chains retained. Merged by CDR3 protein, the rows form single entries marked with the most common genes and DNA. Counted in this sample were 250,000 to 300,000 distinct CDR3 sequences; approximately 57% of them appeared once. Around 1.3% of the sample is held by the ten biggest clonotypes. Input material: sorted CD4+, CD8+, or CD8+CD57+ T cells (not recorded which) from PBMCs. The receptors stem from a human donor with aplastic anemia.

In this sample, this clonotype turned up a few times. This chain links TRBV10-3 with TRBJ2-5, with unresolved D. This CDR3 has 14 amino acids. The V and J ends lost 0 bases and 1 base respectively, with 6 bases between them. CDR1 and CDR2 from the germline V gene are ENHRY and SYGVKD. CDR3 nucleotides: TGTGCCATCAGTGAGTCTGGCGTCCAAGAGACCCAGTACTTC. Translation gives CAISESGVQETQYF.

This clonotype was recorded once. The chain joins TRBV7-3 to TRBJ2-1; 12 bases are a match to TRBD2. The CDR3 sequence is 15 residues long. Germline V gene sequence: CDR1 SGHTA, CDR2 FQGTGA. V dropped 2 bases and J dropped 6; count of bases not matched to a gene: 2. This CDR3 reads CASSLLAGGANEQFF. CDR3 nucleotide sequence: TGTGCCAGCAGCTTACTAGCGGGGGGGGCCAATGAGCAGTTCTTC.

CDR3 residues: CSADPPGRGHEQFF. The CDR3 nucleotides read TGCAGCGCTGACCCACCGGGCCGGGGGCATGAGCAGTTCTTC. V gene TRBV29-1 combines with J gene TRBJ2-1; D could derive from TRBD1 or TRBD2 (6 bases each). Germline V lookup: CDR1 SQVTM, CDR2 ANQGSEA. The CDR3 loop spans 14 amino acids. V was clipped by 7 bases and J by 8 bases, with 21 bases between them.

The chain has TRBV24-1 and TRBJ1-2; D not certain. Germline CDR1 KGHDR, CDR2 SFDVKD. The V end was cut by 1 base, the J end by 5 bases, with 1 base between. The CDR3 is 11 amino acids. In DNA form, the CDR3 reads TGTGCCACCAGTGATTTATATGGCTACACCTTC. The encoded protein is CATSDLYGYTF.

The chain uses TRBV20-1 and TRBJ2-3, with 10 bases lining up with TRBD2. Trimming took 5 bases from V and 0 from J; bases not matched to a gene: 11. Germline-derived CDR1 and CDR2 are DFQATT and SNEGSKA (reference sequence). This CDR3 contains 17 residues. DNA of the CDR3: TGCAGTGCTTGGACTAGCGGTGAGGCCACAAGCACAGATACGCAGTATTTT. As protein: CSAWTSGEATSTDTQYF.

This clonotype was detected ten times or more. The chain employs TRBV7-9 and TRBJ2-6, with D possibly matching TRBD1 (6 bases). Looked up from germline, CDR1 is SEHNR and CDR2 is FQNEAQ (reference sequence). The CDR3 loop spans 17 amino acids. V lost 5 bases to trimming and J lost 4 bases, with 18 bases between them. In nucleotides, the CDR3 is TGTGCCAGCAGCGTGGGCATAACAGGGACCGGGGCCAACGTCCTGACTTTC. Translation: CASSVGITGTGANVLTF.

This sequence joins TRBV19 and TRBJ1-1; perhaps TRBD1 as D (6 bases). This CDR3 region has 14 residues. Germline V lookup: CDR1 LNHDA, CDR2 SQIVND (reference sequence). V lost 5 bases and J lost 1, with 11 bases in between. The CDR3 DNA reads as TGTGCCAGTAGTTTAACAGGGTGGAACACTGAAGCTTTCTTT. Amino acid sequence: CASSLTGWNTEAFF.

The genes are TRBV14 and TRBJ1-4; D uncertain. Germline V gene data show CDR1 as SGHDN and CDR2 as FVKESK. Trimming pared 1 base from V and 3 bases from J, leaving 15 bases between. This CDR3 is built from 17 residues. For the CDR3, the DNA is TGTGCCAGCAGCCAAGCGGTCCTGGCGAACGCTAATGAAAAACTGTTTTTT. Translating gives CASSQAVLANANEKLFF.

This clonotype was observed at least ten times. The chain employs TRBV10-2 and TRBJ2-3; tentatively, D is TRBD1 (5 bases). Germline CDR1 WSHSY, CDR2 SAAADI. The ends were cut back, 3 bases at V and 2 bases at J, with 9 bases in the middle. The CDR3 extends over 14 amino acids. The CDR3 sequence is CASSDRALTDTQYF. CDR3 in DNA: TGCGCCAGCAGTGACAGGGCGCTCACAGATACGCAGTATTTT.

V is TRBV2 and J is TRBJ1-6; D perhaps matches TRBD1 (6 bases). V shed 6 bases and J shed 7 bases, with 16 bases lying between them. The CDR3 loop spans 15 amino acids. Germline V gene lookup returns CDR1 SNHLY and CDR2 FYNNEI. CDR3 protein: CASSAQDRPNSPLHF. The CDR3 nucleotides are TGTGCCAGCAGCGCCCAAGACAGGCCAAATTCACCCCTCCACTTT.

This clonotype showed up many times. CDR3 in DNA: TGTGCCAGCAGCCAACCCGGGACTTTCTACAATGAGCAGTTCTTC. Translated: CASSQPGTFYNEQFF. This rearrangement joins TRBV14 to TRBJ2-1; D may be TRBD2 (6 bases). Germline lookup yields CDR1 SGHDN and CDR2 FVKESK. V lost 2 bases and J 3 bases, leaving 11 bases between the germline ends. This CDR3 comprises 15 residues. The entire variable domain, with the rest obtained from reference TRBV14 and TRBJ2-1, is as follows: EAGVTQFPSHSVIEKGQTVTLRCDPISGHDNLYWYRRVMGKEIKFLLHFVKESKQDESGMPNNRFLAERTGGTYSTLKVQPAELEDSGVYFCASSQPGTFYNEQFFGPGTRLTVL.

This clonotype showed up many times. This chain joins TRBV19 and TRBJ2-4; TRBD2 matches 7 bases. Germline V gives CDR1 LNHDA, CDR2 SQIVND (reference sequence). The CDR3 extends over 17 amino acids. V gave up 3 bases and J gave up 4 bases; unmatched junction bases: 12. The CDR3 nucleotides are TGTGCCAGTAGTATTGGTTGGCGCGGGAGTATAAAAAACATTCAGTACTTC. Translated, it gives CASSIGWRGSIKNIQYF.

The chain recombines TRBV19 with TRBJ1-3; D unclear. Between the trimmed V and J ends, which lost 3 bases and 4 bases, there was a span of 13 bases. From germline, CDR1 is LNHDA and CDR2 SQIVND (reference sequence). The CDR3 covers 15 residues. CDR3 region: CASSIGFSGGNTIYF. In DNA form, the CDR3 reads TGTGCCAGTAGTATCGGGTTCTCGGGGGGAAACACCATATATTTT.

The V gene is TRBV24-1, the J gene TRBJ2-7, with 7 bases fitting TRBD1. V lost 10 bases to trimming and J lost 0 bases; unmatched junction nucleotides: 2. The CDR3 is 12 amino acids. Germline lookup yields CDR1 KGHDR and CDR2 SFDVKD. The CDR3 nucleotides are TGTGCCACTCGGGACAGCTCCTACGAGCAGTACTTC. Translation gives CATRDSSYEQYF.

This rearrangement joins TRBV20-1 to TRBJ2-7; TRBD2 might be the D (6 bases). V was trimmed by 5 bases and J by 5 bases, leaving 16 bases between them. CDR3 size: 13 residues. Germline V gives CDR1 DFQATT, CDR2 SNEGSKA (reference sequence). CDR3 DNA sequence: TGCAGTGCTCGGGAGTTCGGTAAGAACGAGCAGTACTTC. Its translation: CSAREFGKNEQYF.

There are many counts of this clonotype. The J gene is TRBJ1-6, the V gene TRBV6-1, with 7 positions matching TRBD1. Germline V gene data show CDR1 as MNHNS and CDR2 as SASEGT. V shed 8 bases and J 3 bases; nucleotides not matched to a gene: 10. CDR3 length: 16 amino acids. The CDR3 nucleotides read TGTGCCAGCGGTATGTCAAGGACAGGCTATAATTCACCCCTCCACTTT. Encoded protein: CASGMSRTGYNSPLHF.

The chain's CDR3 is CSARELSYEQYF. CDR3 DNA sequence: TGCAGTGCTAGAGAGCTGTCCTACGAGCAGTACTTC. The chain employs TRBV20-1 and TRBJ2-7; no clear D gene. V lost 0 bases to trimming and J lost 1 base, with 4 bases between them. The CDR3 extends over 12 amino acids. Germline V gene lookup returns CDR1 DFQATT and CDR2 SNEGSKA (reference sequence).

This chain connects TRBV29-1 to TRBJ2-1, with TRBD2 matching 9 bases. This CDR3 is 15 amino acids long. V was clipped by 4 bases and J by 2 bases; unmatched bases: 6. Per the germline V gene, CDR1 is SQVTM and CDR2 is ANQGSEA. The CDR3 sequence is CSVAGTSLPYNEQFF. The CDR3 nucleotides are TGCAGCGTTGCCGGGACTAGCCTTCCCTACAATGAGCAGTTCTTC.

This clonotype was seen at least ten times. CDR3 bases: TGCGCCAGCAGCTTCTTAAGCGGAGTCTCCTACAATGAGCAGTTCTTC. This codes for CASSFLSGVSYNEQFF. V and J are TRBV5-1 and TRBJ2-1, with a weak D call TRBD2 (5 bases). This CDR3 has 16 residues. From germline, CDR1 is SGHRS and CDR2 YFSETQ. The V end was cut by 2 bases, the J end by 0 bases, with 12 bases between.

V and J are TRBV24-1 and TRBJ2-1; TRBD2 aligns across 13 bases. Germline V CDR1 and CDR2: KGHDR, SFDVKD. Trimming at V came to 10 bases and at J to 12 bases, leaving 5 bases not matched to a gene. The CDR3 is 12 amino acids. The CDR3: CATRTSGSGQFF. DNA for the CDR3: TGTGCCACTCGGACTAGCGGGAGCGGGCAGTTCTTC.

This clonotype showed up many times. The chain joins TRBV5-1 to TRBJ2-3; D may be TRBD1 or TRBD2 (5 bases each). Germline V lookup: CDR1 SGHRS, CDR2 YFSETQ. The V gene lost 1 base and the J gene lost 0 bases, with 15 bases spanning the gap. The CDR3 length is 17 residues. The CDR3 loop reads CASSLMVAGTSTDTQYF. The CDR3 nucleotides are TGCGCCAGCAGCTTGATGGTCGCCGGGACGAGCACAGATACGCAGTATTTT.

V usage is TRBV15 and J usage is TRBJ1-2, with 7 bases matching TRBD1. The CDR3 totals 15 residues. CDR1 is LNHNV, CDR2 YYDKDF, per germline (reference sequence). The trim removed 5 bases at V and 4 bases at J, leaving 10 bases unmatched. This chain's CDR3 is CATSSLQGLSYGYTF. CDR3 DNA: TGTGCCACCAGCTCCTTACAGGGGCTTAGCTATGGCTACACCTTC.

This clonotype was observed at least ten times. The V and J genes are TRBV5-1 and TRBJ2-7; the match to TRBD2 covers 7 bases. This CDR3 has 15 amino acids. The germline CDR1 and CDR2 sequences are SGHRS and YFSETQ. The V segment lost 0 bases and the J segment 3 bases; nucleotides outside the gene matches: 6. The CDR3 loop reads CASSLAPGTNYEQYF. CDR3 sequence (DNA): TGCGCCAGCAGCTTGGCCCCCGGGACTAACTACGAGCAGTACTTC.

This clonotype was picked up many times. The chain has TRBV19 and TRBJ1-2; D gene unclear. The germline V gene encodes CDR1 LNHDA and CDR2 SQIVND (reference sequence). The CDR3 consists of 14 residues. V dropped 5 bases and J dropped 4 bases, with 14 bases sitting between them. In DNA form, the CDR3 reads TGTGCCAGTAGTGCCTCGAAGGCAATCTATGGCTACACCTTC. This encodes CASSASKAIYGYTF.

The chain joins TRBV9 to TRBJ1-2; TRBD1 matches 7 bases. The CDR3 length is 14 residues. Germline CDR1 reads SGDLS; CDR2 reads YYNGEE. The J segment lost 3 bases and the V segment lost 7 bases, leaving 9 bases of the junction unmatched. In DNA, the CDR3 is TGTGCCAGCGGAGTCAGAGACAGGGACTATGGCTACACCTTC. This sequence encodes CASGVRDRDYGYTF.

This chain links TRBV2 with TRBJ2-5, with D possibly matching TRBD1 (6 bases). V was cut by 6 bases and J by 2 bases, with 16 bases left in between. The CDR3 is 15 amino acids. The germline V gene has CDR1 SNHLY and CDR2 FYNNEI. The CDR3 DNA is TGTGCCAGCAGGATAGGACAGAAAGGTCAAGAGACCCAGTACTTC. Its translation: CASRIGQKGQETQYF.

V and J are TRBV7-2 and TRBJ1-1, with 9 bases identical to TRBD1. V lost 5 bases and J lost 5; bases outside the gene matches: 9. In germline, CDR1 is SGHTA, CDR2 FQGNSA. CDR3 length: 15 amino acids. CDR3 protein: CASSPLQGARTEAFF. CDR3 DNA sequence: TGTGCCAGCAGCCCGCTACAGGGGGCGAGGACTGAAGCTTTCTTT.